Each of the 30 T cell receptor beta chains below was sequenced from the same sample in a study of Tregs in tolerant kidney transplant recipients. Here immunoSEQ multiplex PCR was the method, and the copy in TCRdb shows in-frame clones only, minus some. In the table there are 55,000 to 75,000 clones, around 87% of which are singletons. Related graft donors supplied nonmyeloablative bone marrow transplants, and mixed chimerism was transient. Here the sequenced sample was CD4+ T cells from blood (PBMCs), taken 6 months after the transplant. The receptors here all came from a human patient who received a combined kidney and bone marrow transplant. The graft donor may be the source of some T cells.

V and J are TRBV5-1 and TRBJ2-1; 9 nucleotides agree with TRBD2. Germline CDR1 is SGHRS and CDR2 is YFSETQ. The J segment lost 7 bases and the V segment lost 3 bases, leaving 8 bases of the junction unmatched. The CDR3 contains 15 residues. CDR3 bases: TGCGCCAGCAGCTACGTAGCGGGAGTGGGGAATGAGCAGTTCTTC. Translation: CASSYVAGVGNEQFF.

This clone was recorded once. The rearrangement joins TRBV7-9 to TRBJ1-3; D may be TRBD1 (5 bases). The CDR3 has 19 amino acids. The V end lost 0 bases, the J end lost 0 bases, and 18 bases lay between the germline ends. The germline V gene encodes CDR1 SEHNR and CDR2 FQNEAQ (reference sequence). The CDR3 nucleotides read TGTGCCAGCAGCTTAGCGTATGGGGCAGAAAGGTTCTCTGGAAACACCATATATTTT. The encoded protein is CASSLAYGAERFSGNTIYF. Full variable domain (missing parts from reference TRBV7-9 and TRBJ1-3): DTGVSQNPRHKITKRGQNVTFRCDPISEHNRLYWYRQTLGQGPEFLTYFQNEAQLEKSRLLSDRFSAERPKGSFSTLEIQRTEQGDSAMYLCASSLAYGAERFSGNTIYFGEGSWLTVV.

The rearrangement uses TRBV19 and TRBJ2-3, with 9 positions matching TRBD2. The length of the CDR3 is 16 residues. Looked up from germline, CDR1 is LNHDA and CDR2 is SQIVND (reference sequence). V lost 3 bases and J lost 1; bases outside the gene matches: 5. CDR3 in DNA: TGTGCCAGTAGTATCGTGCGCGGGAGGGGCACAGATACGCAGTATTTT. Translation: CASSIVRGRGTDTQYF.

V and J are TRBV4-2 and TRBJ1-5; TRBD1 matches at 9 bases. The germline V gene encodes CDR1 LGHNA and CDR2 YNFKEQ. Unmatched junction bases numbered 12, after V lost 3 bases and J lost 0 bases. This CDR3 contains 19 residues. In DNA, the CDR3 is TGTGCCAGCAGCCACCCCGGAGGGGACAGGGACCTTAGCAATCAGCCCCAGCATTTT. It codes for CASSHPGGDRDLSNQPQHF.

This chain connects TRBV19 to TRBJ1-2, with D possibly matching TRBD1 (5 bases). Germline V gene sequence: CDR1 LNHDA, CDR2 SQIVND (reference sequence). The V and J ends lost 0 bases and 8 bases respectively, with 10 bases between them. CDR3 size: 13 residues. This CDR3 is CASSIDREGGYTF. CDR3 nucleotide sequence: TGTGCCAGTAGTATAGACAGGGAAGGAGGCTACACCTTC.

This chain connects TRBV19 to TRBJ1-5; weak D call: TRBD1 (5 bases). CDR1 LNHDA and CDR2 SQIVND come from the germline V gene (reference sequence). Trimming pared 6 bases from V and 4 bases from J, leaving 13 bases between. CDR3 length: 14 amino acids. CDR3 in DNA: TGTGCCAGTAGCCTCTACGGGGGGAATCAGCCCCAGCATTTT. Encoded protein: CASSLYGGNQPQHF.

The rearrangement uses TRBV11-2 and TRBJ2-3, with D tentatively TRBD2 (5 bases). Germline assignment: CDR1 SGHAT and CDR2 FQNNGV. There are 14 residues in the CDR3. V lost 6 bases and J lost 2, with 12 bases in between. CDR3 protein: CASSPGLTTDTQYF. The CDR3 nucleotides are TGTGCCAGCAGTCCCGGACTGACCACAGATACGCAGTATTTT.

The V and J genes are TRBV4-1 and TRBJ2-3, with TRBD2 matching over 7 bases. CDR3 size: 18 residues. The V and J ends lost 1 base and 0 bases, in that order; junction bases with no gene match: 10. Germline assignment: CDR1 MGHRA and CDR2 YSYEKL. CDR3 DNA: TGCGCCAGCAGCCAAGTGACCGGGTCGGGGGGAAGCACAGATACGCAGTATTTT. Encoded protein: CASSQVTGSGGSTDTQYF.

This chain connects TRBV7-8 to TRBJ1-2; possible D gene TRBD1, 5 bases. From germline, CDR1 is SGHVS and CDR2 FQNEAQ. V shed 5 bases and J shed 2 bases, with 12 bases lying between them. The CDR3 totals 14 residues. CDR3 coding DNA: TGTGCCAGCAGCCCCAGGCGGGGCAACTATGGCTACACCTTC. Translated: CASSPRRGNYGYTF.

The CDR3 here is CASSWLAGGGADTQYF. DNA for the CDR3: TGTGCCAGCAGCTGGCTGGCGGGGGGCGGCGCAGATACGCAGTATTTT. This chain joins TRBV5-6 and TRBJ2-3, with TRBD2 identical over 8 bases. Looked up from germline, CDR1 is SGHDT and CDR2 is YYEEEE. The CDR3 contains 16 residues. V was clipped by 3 bases and J by 4 bases; unmatched bases: 10.

This clone has only a few counts. The chain joins TRBV28 to TRBJ2-7; 8 nucleotides agree with TRBD1. V trimming: 6 bases; J trimming: 0 bases; junction bases outside the gene matches: 13. CDR1 MDHEN and CDR2 SYDVKM come from the germline V gene. The CDR3 has 17 residues. CDR3 in amino acids: CASSPPPTGTGSYEQYF. The DNA of the CDR3 is TGTGCCAGCAGCCCGCCACCGACCGGGACAGGCTCCTACGAGCAGTACTTC.

V is TRBV19 and J is TRBJ1-2; TRBD1 aligns across 7 bases. Germline CDR1 reads LNHDA; CDR2 reads SQIVND (reference sequence). This CDR3 comprises 14 residues. V lost 5 bases to trimming and J lost 3 bases; unmatched junction nucleotides: 6. CDR3 residues: CASSRGGAYYGYTF. In DNA, the CDR3 is TGTGCCAGTAGTCGAGGGGGCGCATACTATGGCTACACCTTC. Full variable domain (missing parts from reference TRBV19 and TRBJ1-2): DGGITQSPKYLFRKEGQNVTLSCEQNLNHDAMYWYRQDPGQGLRLIYYSQIVNDFQKGDIAEGYSVSREKKESFPLTVTSAQKNPTAFYLCASSRGGAYYGYTFGSGTRLTVV.

The V and J genes are TRBV2 and TRBJ2-3; 7 bases are shared with TRBD1. Germline V gene sequence: CDR1 SNHLY, CDR2 FYNNEI. Unmatched junction bases numbered 8, after V lost 3 bases and J lost 5 bases. The CDR3 length is 15 residues. The CDR3 loop reads CASSEAGGPQDTQYF. The CDR3 nucleotides read TGTGCCAGCAGTGAGGCAGGGGGACCACAAGATACGCAGTATTTT.

The genes are TRBV29-1 and TRBJ1-4, with TRBD1 matching 11 bases. CDR1 is SQVTM, CDR2 ANQGSEA, per germline. This CDR3 is built from 14 residues. Trimming took 6 bases from V and 8 from J; bases not matched to a gene: 8. The CDR3: CSVESGQGGEKLFF. The CDR3 coding sequence is TGCAGCGTAGAATCGGGACAGGGGGGCGAAAAACTGTTTTTT. The entire variable domain, with the rest obtained from reference TRBV29-1 and TRBJ1-4, is as follows: SAVISQKPSRDICQRGTSLTIQCQVDSQVTMMFWYRQQPGQSLTLIATANQGSEATYESGFVIDKFPISRPNLTFSTLTVSNMSPEDSSIYLCSVESGQGGEKLFFGSGTQLSVL.

J is TRBJ2-5 and V is TRBV5-4, with TRBD2 identical over 12 bases. The CDR3 spans 14 residues. Germline CDR1 is SGHNT and CDR2 is YYREEE (reference sequence). V lost 7 bases and J lost 0; bases outside the gene matches: 1. In DNA form, the CDR3 reads TGTGCCAGCTGGACTAGCGGGGACCAAGAGACCCAGTACTTC. It codes for CASWTSGDQETQYF.

Concerning this clone: Distinct nucleotide sequences in the sample also encode this CDR3. The chain has TRBV5-1 and TRBJ1-6, with D hard to call. Between the trimmed V and J ends, which lost 4 bases and 0 bases, there was a span of 8 bases. There are 15 residues in the CDR3. CDR1 and CDR2 from the germline V gene are SGHRS and YFSETQ. CDR3 nucleotides: TGCGCCAGCAGCACTCATAGCTCCTATAATTCACCCCTCCACTTT. Protein sequence: CASSTHSSYNSPLHF.

V and J are TRBV5-1 and TRBJ2-7, with TRBD1 matching over 7 bases. Unmatched junction bases numbered 12, after V lost 3 bases and J lost 6 bases. CDR3 length: 15 residues. In germline, CDR1 is SGHRS, CDR2 YFSETQ. The CDR3 spells CASSSRDSSLSEQYF. The CDR3, as DNA: TGCGCCAGCAGCTCCCGGGACAGTAGTTTGAGCGAGCAGTACTTC.

The chain couples TRBV5-4 to TRBJ1-2; TRBD1 agrees at 10 bases. V lost 7 bases to trimming and J lost 1 base; unmatched junction nucleotides: 7. This CDR3 region has 15 residues. Germline CDR1 reads SGHNT; CDR2 reads YYREEE (reference sequence). In DNA, the CDR3 is TGTGCCAGCCAGCAGGGACAGGGGTTTAACTATGGCTACACCTTC. Protein sequence: CASQQGQGFNYGYTF.

This chain joins TRBV5-1 and TRBJ1-1; the match to TRBD1 covers 7 bases. The CDR3 extends over 15 amino acids. V was clipped by 0 bases and J by 1 base; unmatched bases: 3. Germline V CDR1 and CDR2: SGHRS, YFSETQ. This chain's CDR3 is CASSLGGTANTEAFF. In DNA form, the CDR3 reads TGCGCCAGCAGCTTGGGGGGGACAGCGAACACTGAAGCTTTCTTT.

The chain carries TRBV5-1 and TRBJ1-2; D is unclear. Trimming pared 0 bases from V and 3 bases from J, leaving 9 bases between. The germline gives CDR1 SGHRS, CDR2 YFSETQ. The CDR3 has 14 amino acids. CDR3 nucleotide sequence: TGCGCCAGCAGCTTGGTTGGGAGCGACTATGGCTACACCTTC. It specifies CASSLVGSDYGYTF.

The genes are TRBV7-9 and TRBJ1-4, with D possibly TRBD1 on 5 matching bases. The CDR3 sequence is 15 residues long. Germline V CDR1 and CDR2: SEHNR, FQNEAQ (reference sequence). V shed 5 bases and J shed 5 bases, with 15 bases lying between them. CDR3 region: CASSPRQLLNEKLFF. The CDR3 DNA is TGTGCCAGCAGCCCTAGACAGTTACTAAATGAAAAACTGTTTTTT.

This sequence joins TRBV4-2 and TRBJ2-5; TRBD2 is a possible D gene (7 bases). This CDR3 is 16 amino acids long. Trimming took 7 bases from V and 4 from J, leaving 22 bases between them. CDR1 and CDR2 from the germline V gene are LGHNA and YNFKEQ. CDR3 nucleotide sequence: TGTGCCAGCAACCAGTTAGGGGGAGGGCAGGGAGAGACCCAGTACTTC. Translating it yields CASNQLGGGQGETQYF.

The J gene is TRBJ2-7, the V gene TRBV19; 11 nucleotides line up with TRBD1. The CDR3 consists of 14 residues. V was clipped by 3 bases and J by 5 bases; unmatched bases: 3. CDR1 and CDR2 from the germline V gene are LNHDA and SQIVND (reference sequence). The CDR3 sequence is CASSMGQGVHEQYF. In nucleotides, the CDR3 is TGTGCCAGTAGTATGGGACAGGGGGTCCACGAGCAGTACTTC.

The chain uses TRBV5-1 and TRBJ2-5; the match to TRBD2 covers 7 bases. V gave up 4 bases and J gave up 5 bases; unmatched junction bases: 14. CDR1 is SGHRS, CDR2 YFSETQ, per germline. The CDR3 covers 16 residues. DNA for the CDR3: TGCGCCAGCAGCCAGACGAGGACTAGTTCTTTTGAGACCCAGTACTTC. This translates into CASSQTRTSSFETQYF.

The chain links TRBV5-1 to TRBJ2-3; TRBD2 matches 8 bases. Germline lookup yields CDR1 SGHRS and CDR2 YFSETQ. After removal of 2 bases from V and 2 bases from J, the junction contained 1 base not matched to a gene. The CDR3 consists of 14 residues. This CDR3 is CASSLAGDTDTQYF. The DNA of the CDR3 is TGCGCCAGCAGCTTAGCGGGAGACACAGATACGCAGTATTTT.

The chain carries TRBV29-1 and TRBJ2-1; maybe TRBD2 (6 bases). The CDR3 is made up of 12 amino acids. Germline-derived CDR1 and CDR2 are SQVTM and ANQGSEA. Between the trimmed V and J ends, which lost 2 bases and 9 bases, there was a span of 11 bases. Here the CDR3 DNA reads TGCAGCGTTGAATTCGGGCGGGGTGAGCAGTTCTTC. Protein: CSVEFGRGEQFF.

The chain employs TRBV7-9 and TRBJ2-2; TRBD2 agrees at 10 bases. V lost 2 bases, J lost 0 bases, and 9 bases stayed unmatched. The germline CDR1 and CDR2 sequences are SEHNR and FQNEAQ (reference sequence). This CDR3 region has 19 residues. The CDR3 protein is CASSLYWTSGIANTGELFF. CDR3 nucleotides: TGTGCCAGCAGCTTATATTGGACTAGCGGCATCGCGAACACCGGGGAGCTGTTTTTT.

The chain couples TRBV19 to TRBJ2-7, with 9 bases aligning to TRBD1. The CDR3 contains 14 residues. Germline-derived CDR1 and CDR2 are LNHDA and SQIVND (reference sequence). V was pared by 6 bases and J by 3 bases, with 6 bases of the junction left unmatched. DNA of the CDR3: TGTGCCAGTAGCCTAACGGGACAGGGCTACGAGCAGTACTTC. Protein: CASSLTGQGYEQYF.

The count of this clone is one. This chain links TRBV28 with TRBJ2-7; TRBD2 matches at 7 bases. This CDR3 has 15 residues. With 5 bases clipped from V and 1 base from J, the junction kept 8 bases outside the gene matches. The germline V gene has CDR1 MDHEN and CDR2 SYDVKM. The CDR3 is CASSLPSSGSYEQYF. CDR3 in DNA: TGTGCCAGCAGTCTTCCATCTAGCGGTTCCTACGAGCAGTACTTC.

This clone showed up just once. V gene TRBV4-3 combines with J gene TRBJ2-5; TRBD1 matches at 7 bases. This CDR3 contains 17 residues. CDR1 LGHNA and CDR2 YSLEER come from the germline V gene. V was pared by 1 base and J by 1 base, with 9 bases of the junction left unmatched. The CDR3 loop is CASSQGPGTASQETQYF. CDR3 nucleotides: TGCGCCAGCAGCCAAGGCCCCGGGACAGCATCCCAAGAGACCCAGTACTTC.